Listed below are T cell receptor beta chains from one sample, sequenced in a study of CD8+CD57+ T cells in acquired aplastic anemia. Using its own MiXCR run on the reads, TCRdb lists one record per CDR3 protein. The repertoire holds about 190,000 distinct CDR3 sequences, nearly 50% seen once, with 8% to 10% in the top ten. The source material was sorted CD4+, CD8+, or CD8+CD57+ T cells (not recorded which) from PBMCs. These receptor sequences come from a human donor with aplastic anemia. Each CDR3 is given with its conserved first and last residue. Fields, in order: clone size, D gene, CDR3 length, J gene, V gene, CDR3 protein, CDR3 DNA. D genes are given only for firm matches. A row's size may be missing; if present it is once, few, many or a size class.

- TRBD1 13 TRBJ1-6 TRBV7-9 CANSPLDREALHF TGTGCCAACAGCCCTTTGGACAGGGAGGCCCTCCACTTT
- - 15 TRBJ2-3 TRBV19 CASSMLLLGGHTQYF TGTGCCAGTAGTATGCTGTTACTAGGTGGACATACGCAGTATTTT
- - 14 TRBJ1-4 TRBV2 CASRADFRPEKLFF TGTGCCAGCAGGGCGGACTTCAGGCCTGAAAAACTGTTTTTT
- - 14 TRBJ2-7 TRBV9 CASSLEATSHEQYF TGTGCCAGCAGCCTAGAGGCGACTTCCCACGAGCAGTACTTC
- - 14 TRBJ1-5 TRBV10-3 CATRGASGNQPQHF TGTGCCACCCGCGGAGCCTCCGGTAATCAGCCCCAGCATTTT
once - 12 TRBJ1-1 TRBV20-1 CSATTGNTEAFF TGCAGTGCTACCACAGGGAACACTGAAGCTTTCTTT
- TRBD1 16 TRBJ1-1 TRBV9 CASSVGQGWGNTEAFF TGTGCCAGCAGCGTAGGACAGGGTTGGGGGAACACTGAAGCTTTCTTT
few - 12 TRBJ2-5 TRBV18 CASSPQQETQYF TGTGCCAGCTCACCCCAACAAGAGACCCAGTACTTC
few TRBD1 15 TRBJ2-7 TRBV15 CATSGTGTGVYEQYF TGTGCCACCAGCGGTACCGGGACAGGGGTCTACGAGCAGTACTTC
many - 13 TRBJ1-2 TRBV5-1 CASSLAYSEGYTF TGCGCCAGCAGCTTGGCCTACTCAGAGGGCTACACCTTC
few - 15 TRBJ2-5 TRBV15 CATSRDRASWETQYF TGTGCCACCAGCAGGGATCGGGCTAGCTGGGAGACCCAGTACTTC
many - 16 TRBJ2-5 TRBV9 CASSAALTSFQETQYF TGTGCCAGCAGCGCTGCCTTAACGTCGTTTCAAGAGACCCAGTACTTC
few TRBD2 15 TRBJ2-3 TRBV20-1 CSATFLAGGRETQYF TGCAGTGCTACGTTCCTAGCGGGGGGGCGGGAGACGCAGTATTTT
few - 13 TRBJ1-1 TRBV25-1 CASSEWAGAEAFF TGTGCCAGCAGTGAATGGGCGGGGGCTGAAGCTTTCTTT
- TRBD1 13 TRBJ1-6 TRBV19 CATSYRTGAALHF TGTGCCACCTCGTACCGGACAGGGGCTGCCCTCCACTTT
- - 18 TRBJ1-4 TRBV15 CATSLAGHPSATNEKLFF TGTGCCACCAGCTTGGCGGGACACCCCTCTGCAACTAATGAAAAACTGTTTTTT
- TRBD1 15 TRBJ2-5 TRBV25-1 CASRSGDRHQETQYF TGTGCCAGCCGTTCAGGGGACAGACACCAAGAGACCCAGTACTTC
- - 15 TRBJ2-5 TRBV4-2 CASSQVGTPQETQYF TGTGCCAGCAGCCAAGTCGGGACACCCCAAGAGACCCAGTACTTC